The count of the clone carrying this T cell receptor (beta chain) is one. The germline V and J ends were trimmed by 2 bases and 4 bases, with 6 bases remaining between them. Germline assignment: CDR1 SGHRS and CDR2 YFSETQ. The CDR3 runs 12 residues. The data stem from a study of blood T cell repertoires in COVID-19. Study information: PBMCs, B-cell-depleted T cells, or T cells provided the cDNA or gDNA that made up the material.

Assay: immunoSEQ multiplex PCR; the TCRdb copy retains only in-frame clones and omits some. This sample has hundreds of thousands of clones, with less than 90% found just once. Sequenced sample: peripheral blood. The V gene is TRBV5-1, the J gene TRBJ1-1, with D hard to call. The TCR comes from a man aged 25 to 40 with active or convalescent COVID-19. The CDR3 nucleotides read TGCGCCAGCAGCTTAACGGGCACTGAAGCTTTCTTT. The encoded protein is CASSLTGTEAFF.